The 27 T cell receptor beta chains reported below all come from one sample, sequenced in a study of T cells in Graves' hyperthyroidism and ophthalmopathy. Amplified regions were TCR beta CDR3 sequences from RNA transcripts. With the HTBI primer set, the TCR CDR3 went through a first round of RT-PCR. Each CDR3 protein gets one entry after TCRdb re-called the multiplex PCR reads with MiXCR. The sample yields around 580,000 distinct CDR3 sequences, 16% seen once. Sequencing was carried out using blood. The receptors were sampled from a woman aged 18 to 35 with Graves' hyperthyroidism.

In regard to this clonotype: A much larger clone differs by one base, so this may be a read error. The V call is TRBV3-1, the J call TRBJ1-5; D is unclear. In germline, CDR1 is LGHDT, CDR2 YNNKEL (reference sequence). This CDR3 contains 15 residues. V was shortened by 4 bases and J by 2 bases, with 12 bases between the two germline ends. The CDR3 coding sequence is TGTGCCAGCAGCCGAAAGGAAGCGGGCAATCAGCCCCAGCATTTT. Its protein is CASSRKEAGNQPQHF. Filled out from reference TRBV3-1 and TRBJ1-5, the complete variable domain reads DTAVSQTPKYLVTQMGNDKSIKCEQNLGHDTMYWYKQDSKKFLKIMFSYNNKELIINETVPNRFSPKSPDKAHLNLHINSLELGDSAVYFCASSRKEAGNQPQHFGDGTRLSIL.

On this clonotype itself: This may arise from a read error, as a much more abundant clone is one base away. The chain is built from TRBV12-3 or TRBV12-4 and TRBJ1-5, with no clear D. The CDR3 spans 13 residues. V was trimmed by 6 bases and J by 3 bases, leaving 9 bases between them. The CDR3 bases are TGTGCCAGCAGCTCTTTTGACAATCAGCCCCAGCATTTT. This gives the protein CASSSFDNQPQHF.

This clonotype was observed many times. V and J are TRBV2 and TRBJ2-7, with D hard to call. V lost 7 bases, J lost 3 bases, and 7 bases lay in between. Germline CDR1 and CDR2: SNHLY and FYNNEI. The CDR3 runs to 11 residues. CDR3 nucleotides: TGTGCCAGCATGGATGGCTACGAGCAGTACTTC. Its translation is CASMDGYEQYF.

This clonotype was picked up many times. This chain links TRBV2 with TRBJ2-7, with TRBD1 matching 10 bases. Trimming at V came to 10 bases and at J to 7 bases, leaving 10 bases not matched to a gene. Germline CDR1 is SNHLY and CDR2 is FYNNEI. The CDR3 has 13 residues. The CDR3 bases are TGTGCCATGGCCGGGACAGGGGTACGAGAGCAGTACTTC. It is translated as CAMAGTGVREQYF.

The rearrangement joins TRBV7-9 to TRBJ2-2; the match to TRBD1 covers 8 bases. Trimming at V came to 4 bases and at J to 6 bases, leaving 13 bases not matched to a gene. Germline V gene data show CDR1 as SEHNR and CDR2 as FQNEAQ (reference sequence). The CDR3 has 17 residues. CDR3 amino acids: CASSSPGRGRRSGELFF. The CDR3 bases are TGTGCCAGCAGCTCCCCCGGCAGGGGGCGTAGATCCGGGGAGCTGTTTTTT. Drawing the rest from reference TRBV7-9 and TRBJ2-2, the complete variable domain is DTGVSQNPRHKITKRGQNVTFRCDPISEHNRLYWYRQTLGQGPEFLTYFQNEAQLEKSRLLSDRFSAERPKGSFSTLEIQRTEQGDSAMYLCASSSPGRGRRSGELFFGEGSRLTVL.

This clonotype was observed a handful of times. The rearrangement links TRBV20-1 to TRBJ2-2; D perhaps matches TRBD2 (6 bases). CDR3 length: 15 amino acids. The germline CDR1 and CDR2 sequences are DFQATT and SNEGSKA (reference sequence). Between the trimmed V and J ends, which lost 5 bases and 4 bases, there was a span of 17 bases. CDR3 sequence: CSARGLPRGTGELFF. The CDR3 DNA reads TGCAGTGCTCGTGGACTACCCCGGGGCACCGGGGAGCTGTTTTTT.

This clonotype has more than one count but fewer than ten. The rearrangement links TRBV11-2 to TRBJ2-3; D is undetermined. Germline CDR1 reads SGHAT; CDR2 reads FQNNGV. V was pared by 5 bases and J by 6 bases, with 6 bases between. This CDR3 has 11 amino acids. CDR3 DNA sequence: TGTGCCAGCAGCACGCAGGATACGCAGTATTTT. Protein sequence: CASSTQDTQYF.

The table lists this clonotype with a count of one. V is TRBV28 and J is TRBJ2-7; no clear D gene. Germline V lookup: CDR1 MDHEN, CDR2 SYDVKM. V was clipped by 5 bases and J by 0 bases, with 17 bases between them. The CDR3 is 16 residues long. The CDR3 bases are TGTGCCAGCAGTACACCCTTAGCAGAATCCTCCTACGAGCAGTACTTC. Protein: CASSTPLAESSYEQYF.

This clonotype was counted ten times or more. This rearrangement joins TRBV5-1 to TRBJ2-1; perhaps D is TRBD1 or TRBD2 (5 bases each). CDR3 length: 16 amino acids. Germline CDR1 SGHRS, CDR2 YFSETQ. The germline V and J ends were trimmed by 2 bases and 3 bases, with 15 bases remaining between them. Written as DNA, the CDR3 is TGCGCCAGCAGCTTATCCGCGACAGACTACTACAATGAGCAGTTCTTC. Translating it yields CASSLSATDYYNEQFF.

This chain connects TRBV6-2 or TRBV6-3 to TRBJ2-2, with a possible D match to TRBD2 (6 bases). CDR3 length: 15 residues. V gave up 8 bases and J gave up 8 bases, with 21 bases separating them. Germline CDR1 and CDR2: MNHEY and SVGEGT. The CDR3 coding sequence is TGTGCCAGCCGCAGTTGGATCGGGAGTGTGGGGGAGCTGTTTTTT. Translation: CASRSWIGSVGELFF.

This chain joins TRBV4-2 and TRBJ2-7; 7 bases match TRBD2. The CDR3 runs to 15 residues. Germline CDR1 and CDR2: LGHNA and YNFKEQ. Unmatched junction bases numbered 6, after V lost 4 bases and J lost 0 bases. CDR3 DNA sequence: TGTGCCAGCAGCCGCAACAGCGGGGTCTCCTACGAGCAGTACTTC. Translation gives CASSRNSGVSYEQYF.

This clonotype was found many times. V usage is TRBV10-3 and J usage is TRBJ2-1, with a possible D match to TRBD2 (6 bases). The CDR3 spans 16 residues. Deletions cut 4 bases from V and 0 bases from J, with 13 bases between. CDR1 ENHRY and CDR2 SYGVKD come from the germline V gene. This chain's CDR3 is CAISGETGSSYNEQFF. The CDR3 DNA is TGTGCCATCAGTGGAGAGACCGGGAGCTCCTACAATGAGCAGTTCTTC.

This clonotype has only a few counts. This chain links TRBV29-1 with TRBJ2-7; 7 bases line up with TRBD2. From germline, CDR1 is SQVTM and CDR2 ANQGSEA. This CDR3 contains 12 residues. The V segment lost 6 bases and the J segment 3 bases; nucleotides outside the gene matches: 5. For the CDR3, the DNA is TGCAGCGTCCCCGGGGGGAGCTACGAGCAGTACTTC. It specifies CSVPGGSYEQYF.

This clonotype was detected a few times. This chain joins TRBV20-1 and TRBJ2-4, with a weak D call TRBD2 (5 bases). Germline CDR1 reads DFQATT; CDR2 reads SNEGSKA (reference sequence). The CDR3 is 14 residues long. Trimming took 4 bases from V and 6 from J, leaving 16 bases between them. Here the CDR3 DNA reads TGCAGTGCTACCTCGGGCCCCGCGGGAAACATTCAGTACTTC. Translation: CSATSGPAGNIQYF.

The V and J genes are TRBV6-1 and TRBJ2-3, with D hard to call. The germline V gene has CDR1 MNHNS and CDR2 SASEGT. CDR3 length: 16 amino acids. V gave up 7 bases and J gave up 0 bases, with 17 bases separating them. The CDR3 DNA follows: TGTGCCAGCATCAGTACATTCGGATCTAGCACAGATACGCAGTATTTT. As protein: CASISTFGSSTDTQYF.

The chain couples TRBV3-1 to TRBJ1-6; D remains ambiguous. Germline V CDR1 and CDR2: LGHDT, YNNKEL (reference sequence). This CDR3 contains 15 residues. V dropped 9 bases and J dropped 1 base, with 13 bases sitting between them. CDR3 in amino acids: CASNIGSSYNSPLHF. In DNA form, the CDR3 reads TGTGCCAGTAACATAGGGAGTTCCTATAATTCACCCCTCCACTTT.

Comment on this clonotype: Since a much larger clone is just one base distant, this may be a read error. The genes are TRBV28 and TRBJ1-1; 7 bases line up with TRBD1. Germline CDR1 and CDR2: MDHEN and SYDVKM. The CDR3 is 13 amino acids. The CDR3 protein is CASRGTENTEASF. The CDR3, as DNA: TGTGCCAGCAGGGGGACAGAGAACACTGAAGCTTCCTTT. Based on the CDR3 plus reference TRBV28 and TRBJ1-1, the full variable domain is DVKVTQSSRYLVKRTGEKVFLECVQDMDHENMFWYRQDPGLGLRLIYFSYDVKMKEKGDIPEGYSVSREKKERFSLILESASTNQTSMYLCASRGTENTEASFGQGTRLTVV.

This clonotype was seen a few times. The CDR3 bases are TGTGCCAGCAGTTCTTTACAGGGCGGCCCTGGGGCCAACGTCCTGACTTTC. This encodes CASSSLQGGPGANVLTF. The chain carries TRBV6-1 and TRBJ2-6, with a weak D call TRBD1 (6 bases). Trimming took 5 bases from V and 2 from J, leaving 16 bases between them. The V gene's germline CDR1 is MNHNS and CDR2 SASEGT. CDR3 length: 17 residues.

Only a few counts were recorded for this clonotype. CDR3 loop: CASSEGFGSYNEQFF. In DNA, the CDR3 is TGTGCCAGCAGTGAGGGGTTCGGGTCCTACAATGAGCAGTTCTTC. The chain links TRBV6-4 to TRBJ2-1; D gene ambiguous. The CDR3 consists of 15 residues. From germline, CDR1 is MRHNA and CDR2 SNTAGT. Deletions cut 3 bases from V and 1 base from J, with 10 bases between.

V and J are TRBV5-6 and TRBJ1-5; no clear D. V lost 0 bases, J lost 2 bases, and 12 bases lay in between. Germline V gives CDR1 SGHDT, CDR2 YYEEEE. This CDR3 is 16 amino acids long. The CDR3, as DNA: TGTGCCAGCAGCTTGGCTGCGGGGAGTGGCAATCAGCCCCAGCATTTT. It translates to CASSLAAGSGNQPQHF.

The chain couples TRBV5-1 to TRBJ1-6, with 7 bases aligning to TRBD1. Per germline, CDR1 SGHRS and CDR2 YFSETQ. The length of the CDR3 is 13 residues. The trim removed 3 bases at V and 14 bases at J, leaving 8 bases unmatched. CDR3 nucleotides: TGCGCCAGCAGCTCGCCAGGGGGTCGGGCCCTCCACTTT. Its protein product is CASSSPGGRALHF.

J is TRBJ2-7 and V is TRBV20-1, with D perhaps TRBD1 or TRBD2 (5 bases each). CDR3 length: 16 residues. Trimming removed 2 bases from V and 6 bases from J, with 23 bases in between. CDR1 and CDR2 (germline): DFQATT, SNEGSKA (reference sequence). The CDR3 is CSARLYSGTHRREQYF. The CDR3 DNA reads TGCAGTGCTAGACTATACTCCGGGACCCATAGGCGCGAGCAGTACTTC.

V is TRBV7-9 and J is TRBJ2-6; D is possibly TRBD1 (5 bases). Germline CDR1 is SEHNR and CDR2 is FQNEAQ (reference sequence). V was cut by 2 bases and J by 4 bases, with 15 bases left in between. This CDR3 is 17 amino acids long. The CDR3 here is CASSLLLGQPGANVLTF. CDR3 sequence (DNA): TGTGCCAGCAGCTTATTGTTAGGACAACCAGGGGCCAACGTCCTGACTTTC. The whole variable domain, remainder taken from reference TRBV7-9 and TRBJ2-6, is DTGVSQNPRHKITKRGQNVTFRCDPISEHNRLYWYRQTLGQGPEFLTYFQNEAQLEKSRLLSDRFSAERPKGSFSTLEIQRTEQGDSAMYLCASSLLLGQPGANVLTFGAGSRLTVL.

On this clonotype itself: A read error may be the cause here, since a much bigger clone is one base away. The CDR3 reads CASNPPYNEQYF. The CDR3 DNA reads TGTGCCAGTAATCCACCCTACAATGAGCAGTACTTC. The chain employs TRBV7-3 and TRBJ2-1; D call uncertain. The DNA end is a closer match to TRBJ2-7, so the J assignment may be wrong. Germline assignment: CDR1 SGHTA and CDR2 FQGTGA. This CDR3 has 12 amino acids.

At least ten counts were recorded for this clonotype. V is TRBV20-1 and J is TRBJ1-2; the D is unclear. Trimming shortened V by 3 bases and J by 8 bases, and 10 bases separated the two germline ends. The CDR3 spans 11 residues. Germline V gene lookup returns CDR1 DFQATT and CDR2 SNEGSKA (reference sequence). CDR3 sequence reads: CSASQAPGYTF. CDR3 sequence (DNA): TGCAGTGCTAGTCAGGCTCCCGGCTACACCTTC.

The chain links TRBV20-1 to TRBJ1-5; D ambiguous. The germline CDR1 and CDR2 sequences are DFQATT and SNEGSKA (reference sequence). V was cut by 3 bases and J by 7 bases, with 10 bases left in between. This CDR3 contains 12 residues. The CDR3 DNA reads as TGCAGTGCTAGTTTCCGGAGACAGCCCCAGCATTTT. Amino acids: CSASFRRQPQHF.

The chain uses TRBV6-1 and TRBJ2-1, with D maybe TRBD2 (6 bases). V was pared by 8 bases and J by 7 bases, with 18 bases between. The CDR3 contains 14 residues. Germline lookup yields CDR1 MNHNS and CDR2 SASEGT. CDR3 residues: CASAKLAARNEQFF. CDR3 nucleotide sequence: TGTGCCAGCGCGAAACTAGCCGCGCGGAATGAGCAGTTCTTC.